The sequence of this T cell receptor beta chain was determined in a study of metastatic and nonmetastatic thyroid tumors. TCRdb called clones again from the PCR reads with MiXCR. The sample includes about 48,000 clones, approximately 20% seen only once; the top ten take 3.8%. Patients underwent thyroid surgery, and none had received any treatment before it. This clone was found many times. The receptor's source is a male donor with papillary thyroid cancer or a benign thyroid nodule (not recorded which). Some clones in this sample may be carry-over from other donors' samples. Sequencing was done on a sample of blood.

The CDR3 DNA follows: TGTGCCAGCAGCTTACCTCGGGGGGGACAAGAGACCCAGTACTTC. Its protein product is CASSLPRGGQETQYF. The gene calls are TRBV7-9 and TRBJ2-5; 8 bases match TRBD2. Germline assignment: CDR1 SEHNR and CDR2 FQNEAQ (reference sequence). Trimming at V came to 2 bases and at J to 2 bases, leaving 4 bases not matched to a gene. The CDR3 is 15 residues long.